The clone carrying this TCR beta chain showed up just once. This record belongs to a study of blood T cell repertoires in COVID-19. Sequencing was performed with immunoSEQ multiplex PCR; in TCRdb, only in-frame clones are kept and a portion is missing. The sample holds 200,000 to 250,000 clones; roughly 79% are singletons and the top ten take around 7.5%. Looked up from germline, CDR1 is SGHRS and CDR2 is YFSETQ. There are 19 residues in the CDR3. After removal of 4 bases from V and 2 bases from J, the junction contained 15 bases not matched to a gene. The clonotype originates from a woman of 80 years or more with COVID-19, enrolled during active disease. V is TRBV5-1 and J is TRBJ2-7, with 13 bases aligning to TRBD2. The sample consisted of peripheral blood. The CDR3 DNA sequence: TGCGCCAGCAGCCGCCGACCCCGGACTAGCGGGAGCGGGACCTACGAGCAGTACTTC. It is translated as CASSRRPRTSGSGTYEQYF.